Included here is one T cell receptor (beta chain) sequence, with context. The antigen is undetermined. At one end, the junction sequence differs from germline, possibly due to a read error. The data derive from a study of T cells in Graves' hyperthyroidism and ophthalmopathy. About the research overall: The initial diagnosis was the point when peripheral blood was collected, ahead of any treatment. Broader study findings: Most thyroid clonotypes expanded above 0.001 appeared in blood too. The model predicted ophthalmopathy a median around six months before onset.

This CDR3 is 16 amino acids long. Germline lookup yields CDR1 SGHTA and CDR2 FQGTGA. Amplified TCR beta CDR3 regions came from RNA transcripts. The HTBI primer set drove a first-round RT-PCR of the TCR CDR3. TCRdb fed the multiplex PCR reads into MiXCR, producing one record per CDR3 protein. This sample has over 700,000 distinct CDR3 sequences, with about a third found just once. V usage is TRBV7-3 and J usage is TRBJ1-1; D not resolved. Material for sequencing was blood. This receptor was taken from a woman between 40 and 55 years old with Graves' hyperthyroidism. CDR3 protein: CASSLASSPMNTKAFF. The CDR3 coding sequence is TGTGCCAGCAGCTTAGCAAGCAGCCCCATGAACACTAAAGCTTTCTTT.